This T cell receptor beta chain was observed in a study of T-cell reconstitution after alpha-beta-depleted transplantation in children. General study findings and limits: Several hundred rapidly expanded clones from non-depleted graft cells reportedly supplied alpha-beta T cells about two months post-transplant.

Unique molecular identifiers tagged the TCRbeta library. MiXCR, run by TCRdb on the PCR reads, gives a single entry per CDR3 protein. The repertoire consists of about 830,000 distinct CDR3 sequences, with under 20% occurring once and the leading ten covering just under 5%. CDR1 is SGHAT and CDR2 is FQNNGV in the germline V gene. This CDR3 has 16 amino acids. J was trimmed by 8 bases and V by 1 base; bases with no gene match: 10. This clonotype appeared a few times. The target antigen is unknown. This specimen was PBMCs, mostly from graft donor cells, taken 360 days after TCRalphabeta/CD19-depleted stem cell transplant. The source is a male patient younger than 18 who had a stem cell transplant for acute lymphoblastic leukemia, so the T cells may come from the graft donor. The chain is built from TRBV11-2 and TRBJ1-4, with 7 nucleotides matching TRBD1. CDR3 bases: TGTGCCAGCAGCTTAGTTCCCGGGACAGTTTCCGAAAAACTGTTTTTT. Its translation is CASSLVPGTVSEKLFF.